This T cell receptor (beta chain) was documented in a study of cytomegalovirus exposure and HLA in healthy donors. Germline CDR1 MGHDK, CDR2 SYGVNS. This CDR3 is 14 amino acids long. The V end lost 3 bases, the J end lost 6 bases, and 15 bases lay between the germline ends. The PCR contained 60 Vbeta and 13 Jbeta primers. The data were produced by immunoSEQ multiplex PCR, yet TCRdb's version contains in-frame clones alone and is incomplete. The sample has more than 100,000 clones. The rearrangement uses TRBV25-1 and TRBJ2-7, with TRBD1 as a possible D gene (6 bases). The sequence was obtained from a young man in good health and CMV-seronegative. The sequenced material came from PBMCs. DNA of the CDR3: TGTGCCAGCAGTGACCAGGGGCGCTTAATCGAGCAGTACTTC. It codes for CASSDQGRLIEQYF.